This TCR beta chain was captured in a study of control samples from healthy donors and cancer patients. The repertoire was sequenced with immunoSEQ multiplex PCR; TCRdb's copy has only in-frame clones and lacks some. Of around 250,000 clones in the sample, more than 65% were seen once. Sequenced material: PBMCs. The TCR originated in a woman in her sixties or seventies with lung cancer.

The CDR3 here is CAWCRQGIGNEQFF. The CDR3 DNA reads as TGTGCCTGGTGTAGACAGGGGATTGGTAATGAGCAGTTCTTC. The chain employs TRBV30 and TRBJ2-1; 8 positions match TRBD1. This CDR3 has 14 amino acids. Germline V gene lookup returns CDR1 GTSNPN and CDR2 SVGIG (reference sequence). V lost 5 bases, J lost 7 bases, and 10 bases stayed unmatched.